This record looks at one TCR beta chain sequence and its context. There is no known antigen for this receptor. Base qualities are missing; no much larger clone stands one base away. This entry comes from a study of OX40 agonist ivuxolimab in advanced cancers. For the wider study: Ivuxolimab was an agonistic, fully human IgG2 monoclonal antibody directed against OX40 (CD134), a costimulatory receptor. Partial responses occurred in three dose-escalation patients: two with cutaneous melanoma and one with hepatocellular carcinoma. The paper covers the monotherapy dose-escalation part of the phase I ivuxolimab trial, which included N ≈ 52 patients. Among the approximately 54 dose-escalation patients, around 19 had hepatocellular carcinoma, 15 or so melanoma, 9 renal cell carcinoma and 9 head and neck cancer. Intravenous ivuxolimab was administered to patients every 2 weeks at six dose levels: 0.01, 0.1, 0.3, 1.5, 3 and 10 mg/kg. A male proportion of nearly 85% and a mean age of around 60 years, ranging from roughly 23 to 85, were recorded for the dose-escalation cohort. Prior anti-PD-1, anti-PD-L1 or anti-CTLA-4 therapy was permitted, and 40% of dose-escalation patients had received checkpoint inhibitors. The point of sequencing TCRbeta in the periphery was to test whether ivuxolimab changed TCR sequence diversity and drove clonal T-cell expansion. Broader findings and caveats from the paper: After ivuxolimab, more expanded clones were found on average in CD8+ T cells than in CD4+ T cells. Antigen specificity was not determined for the clonally expanded peripheral T cells. Low levels of normalized T-cell clonal expansion were also shown by some nonresponding patients. At doses from 0.1 to 3.0 mg/kg, clonal expansion was seen in both CD4+ and CD8+ blood T cells between baseline and week 6. In partial responders in the 0.1-3.0 mg/kg groups, normalized peripheral clonal expansion was found to be among the lowest, especially among CD8+ T cells.

The CDR3 starts with the cysteine, ends with the phenylalanine, and has 11 residues. The entry retains the CDR3 DNA only, 33 bases that are in frame from base 1. V and J are truncated by 2 bases and 4 bases respectively, leaving an intervening sequence of 6 bases. The germline V gene (reference sequence) yields GTSNPN for CDR1 and SVGIG for CDR2. Genomic DNA was extracted from sorted cells for sequencing of the TCRbeta CDR3 region. TCRbeta CDR3 regions were sequenced using the immunoSEQ Assay. Entries here come from immuneACCESS through TCRdb and include only in-frame sequences with V and J called. Some clones fail to appear in such tables; in the studies checked, an unresolved V gene covers under half of the shortfall, and the cause of the remainder is unknown. This sample has some 95,000 clones in its table, and approximately 85% of those were observed once. The top ten constitute around 4% of the sample.

The trial excluded patients who had a history of autoimmune disease or who were on systemic immunosuppression. Peripheral blood for TCR sequencing was collected from all dose cohorts at baseline, on cycle 4 day 1, and on cycle 7 day 1. Samples came from an open-label, multicenter, first-in-human phase I dose-escalation trial of ivuxolimab. Adults with locally advanced or metastatic melanoma, renal cell, hepatocellular, or head and neck squamous cell carcinoma were enrolled in the trial. Before TCR sequencing, CD4+ and CD8+ T cells were separately sorted from peripheral blood. The rearrangement combines TRBV30 with TRBJ2-7, with the D gene not clear enough to name. Sequencing was performed on CD4+ or CD8+ T cells sorted from blood, taken in a trial of the OX40 agonist ivuxolimab. This sequence originates from an adult with an advanced solid tumor such as melanoma, head and neck, liver or kidney cancer. The CDR3 sequence is CAWSKGYEQYF. The nucleotide sequence reads as follows: TGTGCCTGGAGTAAAGGGTACGAGCAGTACTTC.